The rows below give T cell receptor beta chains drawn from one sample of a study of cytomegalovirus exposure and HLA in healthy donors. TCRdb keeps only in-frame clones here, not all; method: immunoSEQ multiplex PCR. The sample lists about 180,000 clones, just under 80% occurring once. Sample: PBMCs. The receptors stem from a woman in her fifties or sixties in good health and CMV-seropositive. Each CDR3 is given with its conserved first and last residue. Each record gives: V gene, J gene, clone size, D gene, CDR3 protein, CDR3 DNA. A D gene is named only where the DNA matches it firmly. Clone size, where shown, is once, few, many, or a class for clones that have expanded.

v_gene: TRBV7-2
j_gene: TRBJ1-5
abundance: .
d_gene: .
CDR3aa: CASSLSGGQGQPQHF
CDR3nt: TGTGCCAGCAGCTTAAGCGGGGGCCAGGGGCAGCCCCAGCATTTT

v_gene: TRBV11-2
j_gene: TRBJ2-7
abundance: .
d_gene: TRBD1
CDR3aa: CASSHLPGQGAGYEQYF
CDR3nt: TGTGCCAGCAGCCACCTCCCGGGACAGGGGGCTGGGTACGAGCAGTACTTC

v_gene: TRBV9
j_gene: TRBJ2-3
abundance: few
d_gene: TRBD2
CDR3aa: CASSSIGLAGDTQYF
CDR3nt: TGTGCCAGCAGCTCGATTGGACTAGCGGGGGATACGCAGTATTTT

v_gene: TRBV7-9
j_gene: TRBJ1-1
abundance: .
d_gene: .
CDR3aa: CASSLGQLAQAFF
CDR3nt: TGTGCCAGCAGCCTGGGCCAGCTCGCCCAAGCTTTCTTT

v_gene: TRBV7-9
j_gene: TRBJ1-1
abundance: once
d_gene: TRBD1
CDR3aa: CSSSLGTGRGTEAFF
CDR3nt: TGTTCCAGCAGCTTAGGGACAGGGCGGGGGACTGAAGCTTTCTTT

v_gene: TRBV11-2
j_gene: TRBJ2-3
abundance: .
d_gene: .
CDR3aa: CASSLGTGDTQYF
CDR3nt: TGTGCCAGCAGCTTAGGAACCGGGGATACGCAGTATTTT

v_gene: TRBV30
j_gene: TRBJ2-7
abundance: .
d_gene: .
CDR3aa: CAWSQGRTYEQYF
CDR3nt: TGTGCCTGGAGTCAGGGCAGAACCTACGAGCAGTACTTC

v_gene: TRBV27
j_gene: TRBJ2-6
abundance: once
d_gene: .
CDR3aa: CASSWGAGANGLTF
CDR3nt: TGTGCCAGCAGTTGGGGTGCTGGGGCCAACGGCCTGACTTTC

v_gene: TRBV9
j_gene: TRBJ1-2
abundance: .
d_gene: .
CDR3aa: CASSVRSRGDGYTF
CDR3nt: TGTGCCAGCAGCGTACGCAGCAGGGGAGATGGCTACACCTTC

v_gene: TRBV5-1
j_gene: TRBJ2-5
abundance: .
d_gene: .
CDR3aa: CASSLGGTQETQYF
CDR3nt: TGCGCCAGCAGCTTGGGTGGGACTCAAGAGACCCAGTACTTC

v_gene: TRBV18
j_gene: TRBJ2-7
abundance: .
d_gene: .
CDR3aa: CASSTAGFRSYEQYF
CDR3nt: TGTGCCAGCTCCACTGCAGGGTTTCGCTCCTACGAGCAGTACTTC

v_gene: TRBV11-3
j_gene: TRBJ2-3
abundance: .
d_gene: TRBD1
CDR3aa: CASSPRQGASTDTQYF
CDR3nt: TGTGCCAGCAGCCCGAGGCAGGGGGCTAGCACAGATACGCAGTATTTT

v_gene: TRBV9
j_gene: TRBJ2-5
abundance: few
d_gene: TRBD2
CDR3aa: CASSVGLAGGPTQETQYF
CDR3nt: TGTGCCAGCAGCGTAGGGCTAGCGGGGGGGCCTACCCAAGAGACCCAGTACTTC

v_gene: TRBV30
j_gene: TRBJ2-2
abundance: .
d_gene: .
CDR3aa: CASGLLREVGELFF
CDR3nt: TGTGCCTCCGGACTTCTCCGAGAGGTCGGGGAGCTGTTTTTT

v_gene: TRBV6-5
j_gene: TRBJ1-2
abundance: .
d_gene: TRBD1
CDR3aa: CASSPTGLGYTF
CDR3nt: TGTGCCAGCAGTCCGACAGGGTTAGGCTACACCTTC

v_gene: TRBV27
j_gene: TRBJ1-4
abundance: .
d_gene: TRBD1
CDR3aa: CASSFRDSEKLFF
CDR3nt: TGTGCCAGCAGTTTCCGGGACAGTGAAAAACTGTTTTTT

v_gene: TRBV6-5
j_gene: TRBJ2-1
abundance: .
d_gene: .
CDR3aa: CASSYDWRGYNEQFF
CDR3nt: TGTGCCAGCAGTTACGACTGGAGGGGCTACAATGAGCAGTTCTTC

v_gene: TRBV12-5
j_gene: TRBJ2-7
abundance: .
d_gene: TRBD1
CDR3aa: CASGLPRQGSYEQYF
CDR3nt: TGTGCTAGTGGTTTGCCCCGACAGGGATCCTACGAGCAGTACTTC

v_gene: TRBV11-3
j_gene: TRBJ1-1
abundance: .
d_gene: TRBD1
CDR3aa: CASSFGQGYEAFF
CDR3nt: TGTGCCAGCAGCTTCGGACAGGGCTATGAAGCTTTCTTT

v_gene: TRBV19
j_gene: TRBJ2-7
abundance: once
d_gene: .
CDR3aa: CASKRDYPGVYEQYF
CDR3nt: TGTGCCAGTAAGAGAGACTACCCGGGCGTCTACGAGCAGTACTTC

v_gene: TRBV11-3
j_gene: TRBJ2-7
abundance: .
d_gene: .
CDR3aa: CASSSVREQYF
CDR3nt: TGTGCCAGCAGCTCCGTCCGGGAGCAGTACTTC

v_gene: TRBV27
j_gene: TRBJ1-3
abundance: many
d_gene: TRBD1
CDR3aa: CASSWTGTGNTIYF
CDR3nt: TGTGCCAGCAGTTGGACAGGGACTGGAAACACCATATATTTT

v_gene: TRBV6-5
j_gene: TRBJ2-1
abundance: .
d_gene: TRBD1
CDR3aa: CASSYVGTGPNEQFF
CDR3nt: TGTGCCAGCAGTTACGTCGGGACAGGGCCCAATGAGCAGTTCTTC

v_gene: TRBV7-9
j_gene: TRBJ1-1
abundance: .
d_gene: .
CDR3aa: CASSGDIGGNTEAFF
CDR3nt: TGTGCCAGCAGTGGTGATATCGGGGGGAACACTGAAGCTTTCTTT

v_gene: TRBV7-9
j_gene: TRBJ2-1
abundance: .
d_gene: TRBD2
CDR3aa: CASSSPPRLAGNRNEQFF
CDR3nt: TGTGCCAGCAGCTCCCCCCCCCGACTAGCGGGAAATAGGAATGAGCAGTTCTTC

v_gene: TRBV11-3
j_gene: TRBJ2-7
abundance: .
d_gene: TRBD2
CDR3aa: CASSQGWGGEYEQYF
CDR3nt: TGTGCCAGCAGCCAAGGTTGGGGAGGGGAATACGAGCAGTACTTC

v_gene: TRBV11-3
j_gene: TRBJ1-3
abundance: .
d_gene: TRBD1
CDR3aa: CASSSGGYSGNTIYF
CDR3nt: TGTGCCAGCAGCTCAGGGGGCTACTCTGGAAACACCATATATTTT

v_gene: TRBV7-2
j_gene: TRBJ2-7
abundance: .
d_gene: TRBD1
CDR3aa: CASSLANPSWGQELSYEQYF
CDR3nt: TGTGCCAGCAGCTTAGCTAACCCATCTTGGGGACAGGAGCTCTCCTACGAGCAGTACTTC

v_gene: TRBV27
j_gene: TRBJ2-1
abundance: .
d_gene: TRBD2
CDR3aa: CASGPRLAGVDEQFF
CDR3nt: TGTGCCAGCGGCCCACGACTAGCGGGAGTGGATGAGCAGTTCTTC

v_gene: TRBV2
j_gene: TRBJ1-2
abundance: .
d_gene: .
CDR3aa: CASSELQGYTF
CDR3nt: TGTGCCAGCAGTGAGCTGCAGGGCTACACCTTC

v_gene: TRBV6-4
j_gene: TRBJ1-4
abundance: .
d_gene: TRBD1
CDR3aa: CASMRGRNEKLFF
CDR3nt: TGTGCCAGCATGAGGGGGCGGAATGAAAAACTGTTTTTT

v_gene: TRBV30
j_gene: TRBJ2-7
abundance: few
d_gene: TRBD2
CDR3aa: CAWLISGGPYEQYF
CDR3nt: TGTGCCTGGTTAATTAGCGGGGGGCCCTACGAGCAGTACTTC

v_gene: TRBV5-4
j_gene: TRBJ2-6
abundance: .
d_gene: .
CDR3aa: CASSAGLSGANVLTF
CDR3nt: TGTGCCAGCAGCGCCGGACTATCTGGGGCCAACGTCCTGACTTTC

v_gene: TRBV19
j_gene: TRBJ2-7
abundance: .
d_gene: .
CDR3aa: CASTENGESPYEQYF
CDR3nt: TGTGCCAGTACAGAGAATGGGGAGAGTCCCTACGAGCAGTACTTC

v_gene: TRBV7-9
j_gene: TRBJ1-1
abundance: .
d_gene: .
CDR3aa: CASSSVAGRGAEAFF
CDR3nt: TGTGCCAGCAGTTCGGTGGCTGGGCGGGGAGCTGAAGCTTTCTTT

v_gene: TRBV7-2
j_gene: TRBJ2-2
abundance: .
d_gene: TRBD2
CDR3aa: CASSLASRSGGAAGELFF
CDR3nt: TGTGCCAGCAGCTTAGCGTCTCGTAGCGGGGGGGCCGCCGGGGAGCTGTTTTTT

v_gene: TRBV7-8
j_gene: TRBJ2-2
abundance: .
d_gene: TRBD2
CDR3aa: CASSLAPTSGLNAGELFF
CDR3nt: TGTGCCAGCAGCTTAGCGCCGACTAGCGGGTTGAACGCCGGGGAGCTGTTTTTT

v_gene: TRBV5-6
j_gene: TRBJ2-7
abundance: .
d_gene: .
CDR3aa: CASSFTDSSSYEQYF
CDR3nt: TGTGCCAGCAGCTTTACAGACAGTAGCTCCTACGAGCAGTACTTC

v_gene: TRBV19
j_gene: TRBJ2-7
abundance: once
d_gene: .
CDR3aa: CASSSRGASYEQYF
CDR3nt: TGTGCCAGTAGTTCCCGGGGAGCCTCCTACGAGCAGTACTTC

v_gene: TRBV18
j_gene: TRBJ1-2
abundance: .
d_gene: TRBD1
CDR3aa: CASSNQGGFYGYTF
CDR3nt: TGTGCCAGCTCCAACCAGGGGGGCTTCTATGGCTACACCTTC

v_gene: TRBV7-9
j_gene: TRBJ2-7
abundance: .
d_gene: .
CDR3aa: CASSLGPGLGHYEQYF
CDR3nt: TGTGCCAGCAGCTTAGGCCCTGGTTTAGGACACTACGAGCAGTACTTC

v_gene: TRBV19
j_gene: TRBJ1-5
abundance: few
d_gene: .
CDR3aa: CASSIEPRDQPQHF
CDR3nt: TGTGCCAGTAGTATCGAACCGCGGGATCAGCCCCAGCATTTT

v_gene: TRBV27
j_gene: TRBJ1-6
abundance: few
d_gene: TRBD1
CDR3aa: CASSSRDRGSPLHF
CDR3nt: TGTGCCAGCAGTTCCCGGGACAGGGGTTCACCCCTCCACTTT

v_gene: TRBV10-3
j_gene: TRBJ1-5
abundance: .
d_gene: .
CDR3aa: CAISESGGQPQHF
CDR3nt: TGTGCCATCAGTGAATCGGGAGGGCAGCCCCAGCATTTT

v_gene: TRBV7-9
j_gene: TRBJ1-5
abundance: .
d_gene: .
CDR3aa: CASSPPGGGNQPQHF
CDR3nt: TGTGCCAGCAGCCCCCCCGGGGGTGGGAATCAGCCCCAGCATTTT

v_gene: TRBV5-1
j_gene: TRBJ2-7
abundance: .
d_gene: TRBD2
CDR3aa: CASSLGEGRSYEQYF
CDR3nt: TGCGCCAGCAGCTTGGGGGAGGGAAGGTCCTACGAGCAGTACTTC

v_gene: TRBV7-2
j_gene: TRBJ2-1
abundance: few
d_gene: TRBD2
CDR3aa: CASSFHLAGSYNEQFF
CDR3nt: TGTGCCAGCAGCTTCCATCTAGCGGGGTCCTACAATGAGCAGTTCTTC

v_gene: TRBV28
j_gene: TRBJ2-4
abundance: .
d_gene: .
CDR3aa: CASSLGGDIQYF
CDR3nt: TGTGCCAGCAGCCTCGGAGGGGACATTCAGTACTTC

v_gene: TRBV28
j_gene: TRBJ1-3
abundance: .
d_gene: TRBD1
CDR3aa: CASSHSPGGGDGNTIYF
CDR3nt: TGTGCCAGCAGCCATTCCCCAGGGGGCGGTGATGGAAACACCATATATTTT

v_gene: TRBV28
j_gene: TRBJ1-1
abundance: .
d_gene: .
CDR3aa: CASSGGAVNTEAFF
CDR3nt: TGTGCCAGCAGTGGAGGGGCAGTGAACACTGAAGCTTTCTTT

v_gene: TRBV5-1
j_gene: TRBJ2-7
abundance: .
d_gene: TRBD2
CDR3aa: CASSSGLAGPSEQYF
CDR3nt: TGCGCCAGCAGCTCGGGACTAGCGGGGCCTAGCGAGCAGTACTTC

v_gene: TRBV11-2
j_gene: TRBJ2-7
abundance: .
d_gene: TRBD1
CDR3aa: CASSLIRTGSYEQYF
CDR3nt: TGTGCCAGCAGCTTAATTCGGACAGGGAGCTACGAGCAGTACTTC

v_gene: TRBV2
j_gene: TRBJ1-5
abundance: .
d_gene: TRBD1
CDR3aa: CASTRTGQSQPQHF
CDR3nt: TGTGCCAGCACCAGGACAGGGCAGAGTCAGCCCCAGCATTTT

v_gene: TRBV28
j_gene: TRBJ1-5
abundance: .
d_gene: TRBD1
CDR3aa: CASSPPRTGTNQPQHF
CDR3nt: TGTGCCAGCAGTCCGCCCCGGACAGGAACAAATCAGCCCCAGCATTTT

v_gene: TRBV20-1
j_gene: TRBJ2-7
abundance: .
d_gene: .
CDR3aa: CSASPDYEQYF
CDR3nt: TGCAGTGCGAGCCCCGATTACGAGCAGTACTTC